A single sample gave rise to the 27 T cell receptor beta chains below, sequenced in a study of blood T cell repertoires in COVID-19. Profiled with immunoSEQ multiplex PCR; TCRdb holds only in-frame clones, not every one. This sample has roughly 100,000 clones, with 84% found just once. What was sequenced was peripheral blood. The receptors stem from a man in his forties with active or convalescent COVID-19.

V usage is TRBV9 and J usage is TRBJ1-1; TRBD1 aligns across 7 bases. The CDR3 length is 17 residues. The J segment lost 5 bases and the V segment lost 3 bases, leaving 16 bases of the junction unmatched. Germline CDR1 is SGDLS and CDR2 is YYNGEE. CDR3 nucleotides: TGTGCCAGCAGCGCCGAAATCCCGGGACAGACCCAAACTGAAGCTTTCTTT. It codes for CASSAEIPGQTQTEAFF.

The rearrangement joins TRBV19 to TRBJ2-7, with 8 bases identical to TRBD1. This CDR3 region has 15 residues. J gave up 3 bases and V 4 bases, and 8 bases lay outside the gene matches. From germline, CDR1 is LNHDA and CDR2 SQIVND (reference sequence). CDR3 sequence reads: CASSTPGQGSYEQYF. The CDR3 region has the DNA TGTGCCAGTAGTACCCCCGGACAGGGAAGCTACGAGCAGTACTTC.

The chain links TRBV19 to TRBJ1-2; D may be TRBD1 (6 bases). Between the trimmed V and J ends, which lost 5 bases and 4 bases, there was a span of 11 bases. The CDR3 is 13 amino acids. Germline CDR1 is LNHDA and CDR2 is SQIVND (reference sequence). CDR3: CASSPGQLYGYTF. CDR3 nucleotides: TGTGCCAGTAGTCCCGGACAGCTCTATGGCTACACCTTC.

This clone is a singleton in its sample. V usage is TRBV10-3 and J usage is TRBJ2-2; D not resolved. Trimming cost V 4 bases and J 3 bases, with 9 bases left between them. Germline assignment: CDR1 ENHRY and CDR2 SYGVKD. The CDR3 totals 14 residues. The DNA for the CDR3 is TGTGCCATCAGTGGATTTCAGGACACCGGGGAGCTGTTTTTT. Translated: CAISGFQDTGELFF.

The chain has TRBV5-4 and TRBJ2-5; the match to TRBD2 covers 7 bases. Germline CDR1 is SGHNT and CDR2 is YYREEE (reference sequence). Trimming removed 2 bases from V and 1 base from J; junction bases left unmatched: 8. The CDR3 sequence is 16 residues long. In nucleotides, the CDR3 is TGTGCCAGCAGCTTCGAGCCTAGCGGTTCCCAAGAGACCCAGTACTTC. Translated: CASSFEPSGSQETQYF.

This clone has only one observation. The chain is built from TRBV5-1 and TRBJ1-3, with D perhaps TRBD1 (6 bases). The germline V gene encodes CDR1 SGHRS and CDR2 YFSETQ. The CDR3 has 16 residues. With 0 bases removed from V and 0 bases from J, the gap between germline ends came to 10 bases. CDR3 sequence (DNA): TGCGCCAGCAGCTTGGAGGGGGACGTCTCTGGAAACACCATATATTTT. Translating gives CASSLEGDVSGNTIYF. Full variable domain (missing parts from reference TRBV5-1 and TRBJ1-3): KAGVTQTPRYLIKTRGQQVTLSCSPISGHRSVSWYQQTPGQGLQFLFEYFSETQRNKGNFPGRFSGRQFSNSRSEMNVSTLELGDSALYLCASSLEGDVSGNTIYFGEGSWLTVV.

V usage is TRBV5-4 and J usage is TRBJ2-1, with 7 bases that match TRBD2. The germline CDR1 and CDR2 sequences are SGHNT and YYREEE (reference sequence). The ends lost 4 bases at V and 7 bases at J; junction bases unmatched: 11. CDR3 length: 15 residues. The CDR3 region is CASSAPGGAGNEQFF. CDR3 DNA sequence: TGTGCCAGCAGCGCGCCGGGAGGCGCGGGGAATGAGCAGTTCTTC.

This clone came up a few times. The chain uses TRBV19 and TRBJ1-1; D possibly corresponds to TRBD1 (5 bases). The CDR3 runs 13 residues. The V and J ends lost 1 base and 7 bases respectively, with 10 bases between them. Germline-derived CDR1 and CDR2 are LNHDA and SQIVND (reference sequence). The CDR3: CASSIGQGREAFF. The DNA for the CDR3 is TGTGCCAGTAGTATAGGCCAGGGCCGTGAAGCTTTCTTT.

The rearrangement uses TRBV30 and TRBJ1-2; D gene uncertain. Germline V CDR1 and CDR2: GTSNPN, SVGIG (reference sequence). V was trimmed by 0 bases and J by 6 bases, leaving 14 bases between them. The CDR3 is 14 amino acids. The CDR3 nucleotides read TGTGCCTGGAGTGTACTTCCCGGGTCTAATGGCTACACCTTC. Translated: CAWSVLPGSNGYTF. Supplemented by reference TRBV30 and TRBJ1-2, the full variable domain reads SQTIHQWPATLVQPVGSPLSLECTVEGTSNPNLYWYRQAAGRGLQLLFYSVGIGQISSEVPQNLSASRPQDRQFILSSKKLLLSDSGFYLCAWSVLPGSNGYTFGSGTRLTVV.

The chain employs TRBV6-5 and TRBJ2-3; 7 bases align to TRBD2. Germline CDR1 is MNHEY and CDR2 is SVGAGI. V dropped 6 bases and J dropped 5; count of bases not matched to a gene: 2. The CDR3 spans 12 residues. DNA for the CDR3: TGTGCCAGCAGGGGGGGGGTAGATACGCAGTATTTT. Amino acid sequence: CASRGGVDTQYF.

V is TRBV12-5 and J is TRBJ1-5; a possible D gene is TRBD1 (5 bases). Deletions cut 7 bases from V and 7 bases from J, with 14 bases between. The CDR3 extends over 13 amino acids. From germline, CDR1 is LGHNT and CDR2 FRNRAP. CDR3 residues: CASVRDAGQPQHF. In nucleotides, the CDR3 is TGTGCTAGTGTGCGGGACGCGGGGCAGCCCCAGCATTTT.

The chain uses TRBV2 and TRBJ2-7, with TRBD2 identical over 7 bases. This CDR3 region has 14 residues. Germline CDR1 reads SNHLY; CDR2 reads FYNNEI. The ends lost 8 bases at V and 0 bases at J; junction bases unmatched: 7. CDR3 in amino acids: CASRAGSSSYEQYF. CDR3 in DNA: TGTGCCAGCCGAGCGGGGTCGAGCTCCTACGAGCAGTACTTC. The full variable domain, completed using reference TRBV2 and TRBJ2-7, is EPEVTQTPSHQVTQMGQEVILRCVPISNHLYFYWYRQILGQKVEFLVSFYNNEISEKSEIFDDQFSVERPDGSNFTLKIRSTKLEDSAMYFCASRAGSSSYEQYFGPGTRLTVT.

J is TRBJ2-2 and V is TRBV19, with D possibly matching TRBD2 (6 bases). The CDR3 totals 15 residues. The V end lost 6 bases, the J end lost 5 bases, and 16 bases lay between the germline ends. Germline CDR1 and CDR2: LNHDA and SQIVND (reference sequence). This chain's CDR3 is CASRFALGGTGELFF. DNA for the CDR3: TGTGCCAGTAGATTCGCTCTCGGGGGTACCGGGGAGCTGTTTTTT. The variable domain in full, with the rest retrieved from reference TRBV19 and TRBJ2-2, is DGGITQSPKYLFRKEGQNVTLSCEQNLNHDAMYWYRQDPGQGLRLIYYSQIVNDFQKGDIAEGYSVSREKKESFPLTVTSAQKNPTAFYLCASRFALGGTGELFFGEGSRLTVL.

The V gene is TRBV5-6, the J gene TRBJ1-2; no firm D call. The ends were cut back, 0 bases at V and 4 bases at J, with 10 bases in the middle. There are 14 residues in the CDR3. CDR1 is SGHDT and CDR2 is YYEEEE in the germline V gene. CDR3 coding DNA: TGTGCCAGCAGCTTGGGACGCGGGAGCTATGGCTACACCTTC. Protein product: CASSLGRGSYGYTF.

The chain links TRBV18 to TRBJ2-5; TRBD2 might be the D (5 bases). This CDR3 is 13 amino acids long. Deletions cut 3 bases from V and 2 bases from J, with 7 bases between. The germline V gene encodes CDR1 KGHSH and CDR2 LQKENI. The DNA for the CDR3 is TGTGCCAGCTCACCCCGGGATCAAGAGACCCAGTACTTC. Translation gives CASSPRDQETQYF. Supplemented by reference TRBV18 and TRBJ2-5, the full variable domain reads NAGVMQNPRHLVRRRGQEARLRCSPMKGHSHVYWYRQLPEEGLKFMVYLQKENIIDESGMPKERFSAEFPKEGPSILRIQQVVRGDSAAYFCASSPRDQETQYFGPGTRLLVL.

The chain uses TRBV30 and TRBJ2-1; TRBD2 might be the D (6 bases). The ends were cut back, 0 bases at V and 4 bases at J, with 10 bases in the middle. This CDR3 has 14 residues. Germline CDR1 GTSNPN, CDR2 SVGIG (reference sequence). The CDR3 spells CAWSVLGGYNEQFF. DNA of the CDR3: TGTGCCTGGAGTGTACTCGGGGGTTACAATGAGCAGTTCTTC.

The chain is built from TRBV14 and TRBJ2-5; 13 bases align to TRBD2. Per the germline V gene, CDR1 is SGHDN and CDR2 is FVKESK. The ends lost 1 base at V and 5 bases at J; junction bases unmatched: 7. This CDR3 has 17 amino acids. CDR3 DNA sequence: TGTGCCAGCAGCCAAGTCCCGGGACTAGCGGGGCACGAGACCCAGTACTTC. It encodes CASSQVPGLAGHETQYF.

The chain has TRBV14 and TRBJ2-3; D is possibly TRBD1 (6 bases). The CDR3 is 14 amino acids. V lost 4 bases and J 1 base, leaving 9 bases between the germline ends. Per germline, CDR1 SGHDN and CDR2 FVKESK. Here the CDR3 DNA reads TGTGCCAGCAGCCTGAGACAGGGCACAGATACGCAGTATTTT. Translated: CASSLRQGTDTQYF.

This clone showed up just a few times. The chain is built from TRBV2 and TRBJ1-1; D is unresolved. V was cut by 6 bases and J by 10 bases, with 15 bases left in between. The CDR3 runs 12 residues. Germline V lookup: CDR1 SNHLY, CDR2 FYNNEI. CDR3 coding DNA: TGTGCCAGCAGCTCGGGTGGAAGTCCAGCTTTCTTT. Protein: CASSSGGSPAFF. The complete variable domain, with remaining parts taken from reference TRBV2 and TRBJ1-1, reads EPEVTQTPSHQVTQMGQEVILRCVPISNHLYFYWYRQILGQKVEFLVSFYNNEISEKSEIFDDQFSVERPDGSNFTLKIRSTKLEDSAMYFCASSSGGSPAFFGQGTRLTVV.

The genes are TRBV5-1 and TRBJ2-4, with no clear D. V was pared by 4 bases and J by 7 bases, with 21 bases between. In germline, CDR1 is SGHRS, CDR2 YFSETQ. This CDR3 contains 16 residues. CDR3 region: CASSAPERGVSNIQYF. CDR3 in DNA: TGCGCCAGCAGCGCACCCGAAAGAGGCGTGTCCAACATTCAGTACTTC.

This clone was counted between two and nine times. The V gene is TRBV6-5, the J gene TRBJ2-7; D gene ambiguous. V dropped 6 bases and J dropped 1 base, with 4 bases sitting between them. The germline V gene encodes CDR1 MNHEY and CDR2 SVGAGI. There are 11 residues in the CDR3. The CDR3 sequence: CASRRSYEQYF. The CDR3 nucleotides read TGTGCCAGCAGGAGGTCCTACGAGCAGTACTTC.

This rearrangement joins TRBV5-6 to TRBJ2-4; D might be TRBD2 (6 bases). The V gene lost 0 bases and the J gene lost 1 base, with 14 bases spanning the gap. The CDR3 loop spans 17 amino acids. Germline V gene lookup returns CDR1 SGHDT and CDR2 YYEEEE. The CDR3 coding sequence is TGTGCCAGCAGCTTGGCCCGTGGAGGGTCGGCCAAAAACATTCAGTACTTC. Its protein is CASSLARGGSAKNIQYF.

The chain has TRBV19 and TRBJ2-7, with D possibly being TRBD1 (5 bases). The CDR3 has 17 amino acids. The germline CDR1 and CDR2 sequences are LNHDA and SQIVND (reference sequence). Deletions cut 4 bases from V and 2 bases from J, with 21 bases between. Here the CDR3 reads CASSTGPGQVITYEQYF. The DNA of the CDR3 is TGTGCCAGTAGTACAGGGCCCGGGCAGGTGATTACCTACGAGCAGTACTTC.

This clone has a single count. V is TRBV4-1 and J is TRBJ2-2; weak D call: TRBD1 (6 bases). Germline assignment: CDR1 MGHRA and CDR2 YSYEKL. The V end lost 1 base, the J end lost 3 bases, and 9 bases lay between the germline ends. The CDR3 has 15 residues. The CDR3 region has the DNA TGCGCCAGCAGCCAAGGGGGGCTTTACACCGGGGAGCTGTTTTTT. This translates into CASSQGGLYTGELFF.

The rearrangement joins TRBV13 to TRBJ1-1; TRBD1 matches 8 bases. This CDR3 is built from 14 residues. V lost 5 bases to trimming and J lost 0 bases; unmatched junction nucleotides: 2. Germline V lookup: CDR1 PRHDT, CDR2 FYEKMQ (reference sequence). DNA of the CDR3: TGTGCCAGCAGCGAGACAGGGGTGAACACTGAAGCTTTCTTT. Amino acids: CASSETGVNTEAFF.

The V call is TRBV3-1 (or the pseudogene TRBV3-2), the J call TRBJ2-3; D unclear. Germline CDR1 is LGHDT and CDR2 is YNNKEL (reference sequence). This CDR3 comprises 15 residues. V lost 4 bases, J lost 6 bases, and 17 bases lay in between. The CDR3 region is CASSLRSGVEDTQYF. In DNA, the CDR3 is TGTGCCAGCAGCCTCCGGTCGGGTGTGGAGGATACGCAGTATTTT.

The chain combines TRBV7-8 with TRBJ2-7; 9 nucleotides match TRBD1. The CDR3 is 15 amino acids. Germline CDR1 and CDR2: SGHVS and FQNEAQ. Trimming removed 4 bases from V and 6 bases from J; junction bases left unmatched: 10. The CDR3 spells CASSSKGQGVSEQYF. The CDR3 DNA follows: TGTGCCAGCAGCTCCAAGGGACAGGGCGTGAGCGAGCAGTACTTC.